This T cell receptor beta chain was sequenced during a study of cytomegalovirus exposure and HLA in healthy donors. Germline lookup yields CDR1 LGHNT and CDR2 FRNRAP. This CDR3 is 15 amino acids long. V was pared by 5 bases and J by 0 bases, with 12 bases between. Clones were read by immunoSEQ multiplex PCR, and TCRdb kept only the in-frame ones, dropping some. The top ten clones hold 1.4% of a sample with fewer than 120,000 clones, approximately 90% of them seen once. General study points: Among TCR beta chains, those listed as cytomegalovirus-associated numbered over 150. First-cohort TCR clusters were later found to tend to co-occur in the 130 or so validation repertoires.

The donors were members of the approximately 120-subject validation cohort (separate from the approximately 670-subject first cohort). Remarks on this clone: Its specificity is not known.

The receptor's source is a woman between 25 and 40 years old in good health and CMV-seropositive. The chain carries TRBV12-5 and TRBJ2-3, with D perhaps matching TRBD2 (6 bases). Sequences were obtained from PBMCs. CDR3 amino acids: CASGLAGTSTDTQYF. Here the CDR3 DNA reads TGTGCTAGTGGTCTGGCTGGGACTAGCACAGATACGCAGTATTTT.